This TCR beta chain appears in the sequencing data of a study of blood T cell repertoires in COVID-19. Turning to the study itself: T cells, B-cell-depleted T cells, or PBMCs provided the cDNA or gDNA that served as material.

V dropped 4 bases and J dropped 6 bases, with 5 bases sitting between them. The CDR3 is made up of 12 amino acids. From germline, CDR1 is KGHDR and CDR2 SFDVKD. Everyone who took part was roughly 18 to 89 years old, and they came from some 23 US areas. Participants had their cohort set by participant-reported clinical history. The authors' processing: Using reference gene primer amplification, nucleated cell counts were estimated. The data were produced by immunoSEQ multiplex PCR, yet TCRdb's version contains in-frame clones alone and is incomplete. V, J and clone size derive from that table, while D and trimming were established from the DNA sequence. The sample includes some 200,000 clones, roughly 87% of them seen just once.

The specimen sequenced was PBMCs or T cells enriched from blood (not recorded which). The TCR was taken from a young man with acute COVID-19. V gene TRBV24-1 combines with J gene TRBJ2-2; D remains ambiguous. The CDR3: CATSDSAGELFF. In DNA, the CDR3 is TGTGCCACCAGTGACAGTGCCGGGGAGCTGTTTTTT.